This entry lists 16 T cell receptor beta chains sequenced from one sample in a study of T cell responses to AZD1222 COVID-19 vaccine. Measured with immunoSEQ multiplex PCR; TCRdb has only the in-frame clones, and not every one. The data contain fewer than 150,000 clones, roughly 90% of them singletons. The specimen was peripheral blood, collected on day 0 of AZD1222 vaccination. The receptors were gathered from an adult in good health.

The genes are TRBV30 and TRBJ1-4; D gene ambiguous. Trimming cost V 8 bases and J 0 bases, with 13 bases left between them. The germline V gene has CDR1 GTSNPN and CDR2 SVGIG (reference sequence). The CDR3 length is 14 residues. The CDR3 here is CASHFRATNEKLFF. The CDR3 DNA sequence: TGTGCCAGCCATTTCAGAGCAACTAATGAAAAACTGTTTTTT.

This chain links TRBV2 with TRBJ2-3; the D is unclear. Between the trimmed V and J ends, which lost 6 bases and 4 bases, there was a span of 20 bases. Germline V gives CDR1 SNHLY, CDR2 FYNNEI. This CDR3 is 16 amino acids long. For the CDR3, the DNA is TGTGCCAGCAGCCCCAGGAGCGCCCGCTCGGCAGATACGCAGTATTTT. Its translation: CASSPRSARSADTQYF. Complete variable domain (other parts from reference TRBV2 and TRBJ2-3): EPEVTQTPSHQVTQMGQEVILRCVPISNHLYFYWYRQILGQKVEFLVSFYNNEISEKSEIFDDQFSVERPDGSNFTLKIRSTKLEDSAMYFCASSPRSARSADTQYFGPGTRLTVL.

This sequence joins TRBV20-1 and TRBJ2-3; D gene unclear. Germline V CDR1 and CDR2: DFQATT, SNEGSKA (reference sequence). The CDR3 consists of 19 residues. The ends were cut back, 3 bases at V and 2 bases at J, with 27 bases in the middle. The CDR3 DNA sequence: TGCAGTGCTAGTCCCCTAGTGGTCCCAACTGGGCCCCACACAGATACGCAGTATTTT. Residues: CSASPLVVPTGPHTDTQYF.

The CDR3 DNA reads as TGCAGCGTTCCATTTAAAGGTGGCCATGAGCAGTTCTTC. Translated: CSVPFKGGHEQFF. The chain combines TRBV29-1 with TRBJ2-1; D call uncertain. The germline gives CDR1 SQVTM, CDR2 ANQGSEA. Trimming shortened V by 5 bases and J by 8 bases, and 16 bases separated the two germline ends. The CDR3 loop spans 13 amino acids.

This clone was recorded once. The gene calls are TRBV7-2 and TRBJ2-5; D not certain. From germline, CDR1 is SGHTA and CDR2 FQGNSA. The CDR3 runs 16 residues. V dropped 1 base and J dropped 7 bases, with 19 bases sitting between them. The CDR3 sequence is CASSLVLKTPSGTQYF. The CDR3 DNA follows: TGTGCCAGCAGCTTAGTCTTGAAAACCCCCTCGGGGACCCAGTACTTC. The whole variable domain, filled in from reference TRBV7-2 and TRBJ2-5, reads GAGVSQSPSNKVTEKGKDVELRCDPISGHTALYWYRQSLGQGLEFLIYFQGNSAPDKSGLPSDRFSAERTGGSVSTLTIQRTQQEDSAVYLCASSLVLKTPSGTQYFGPGTRLLVL.

The chain carries TRBV30 and TRBJ1-3; D gene unclear. CDR1 is GTSNPN and CDR2 is SVGIG in the germline V gene (reference sequence). This CDR3 is built from 16 residues. V was trimmed by 0 bases and J by 2 bases, leaving 14 bases between them. Here the CDR3 reads CAWSVLGDWAGNTIYF. Here the CDR3 DNA reads TGTGCCTGGAGTGTACTTGGGGATTGGGCTGGAAACACCATATATTTT. The whole variable domain, filled in from reference TRBV30 and TRBJ1-3, reads SQTIHQWPATLVQPVGSPLSLECTVEGTSNPNLYWYRQAAGRGLQLLFYSVGIGQISSEVPQNLSASRPQDRQFILSSKKLLLSDSGFYLCAWSVLGDWAGNTIYFGEGSWLTVV.

CDR3 sequence reads: CASRTDTDTQYF. As DNA, the CDR3 is TGTGCCAGCAGGACGGACACAGATACGCAGTATTTT. This chain links TRBV2 with TRBJ2-3; D is unresolved. The V gene's germline CDR1 is SNHLY and CDR2 FYNNEI. CDR3 length: 12 residues. The V gene lost 6 bases and the J gene lost 2 bases, with 6 bases spanning the gap.

The chain joins TRBV25-1 to TRBJ1-4, with D tentatively TRBD1 (5 bases). The CDR3 consists of 14 residues. V was shortened by 6 bases and J by 4 bases, with 12 bases between the two germline ends. Germline CDR1 is MGHDK and CDR2 is SYGVNS. CDR3 loop: CASRTGRGNEKLFF. CDR3 nucleotides: TGTGCCAGCAGAACAGGCCGAGGTAATGAAAAACTGTTTTTT. The whole variable domain, remainder taken from reference TRBV25-1 and TRBJ1-4, is EADIYQTPRYLVIGTGKKITLECSQTMGHDKMYWYQQDPGMELHLIHYSYGVNSTEKGDLSSESTVSRIRTEHFPLTLESARPSHTSQYLCASRTGRGNEKLFFGSGTQLSVL.

The chain joins TRBV30 to TRBJ1-1, with 7 positions matching TRBD1. The trim removed 4 bases at V and 3 bases at J, leaving 8 bases unmatched. Germline CDR1 and CDR2: GTSNPN and SVGIG (reference sequence). This CDR3 region has 14 residues. The chain's CDR3 is CAWTPRDRDTEAFF. As DNA, the CDR3 is TGTGCCTGGACCCCCCGCGACAGGGACACTGAAGCTTTCTTT. The variable domain in full, with the rest retrieved from reference TRBV30 and TRBJ1-1, is SQTIHQWPATLVQPVGSPLSLECTVEGTSNPNLYWYRQAAGRGLQLLFYSVGIGQISSEVPQNLSASRPQDRQFILSSKKLLLSDSGFYLCAWTPRDRDTEAFFGQGTRLTVV.

The V gene is TRBV5-5, the J gene TRBJ2-5; D is possibly TRBD1 or TRBD2 (6 bases each). CDR1 is SGHKS, CDR2 YYEKEE, per germline (reference sequence). The CDR3 runs 14 residues. V was pared by 1 base and J by 5 bases, with 12 bases between. Here the CDR3 reads CASSLRGPGETQYF. For the CDR3, the DNA is TGTGCCAGCAGCTTGCGGGGGCCAGGGGAGACCCAGTACTTC. Looking up the rest from reference TRBV5-5 and TRBJ2-5 gives the full variable domain: DAGVTQSPTHLIKTRGQQVTLRCSPISGHKSVSWYQQVLGQGPQFIFQYYEKEERGRGNFPDRFSARQFPNYSSELNVNALLLGDSALYLCASSLRGPGETQYFGPGTRLLVL.

This chain uses TRBV29-1 with TRBJ2-7; D not certain. The CDR3 spans 12 residues. V was pared by 3 bases and J by 2 bases, with 8 bases between. From germline, CDR1 is SQVTM and CDR2 ANQGSEA. CDR3 loop: CSVERSPYEQYF. The CDR3 nucleotides are TGCAGCGTTGAGAGGAGCCCCTACGAGCAGTACTTC.

The V gene is TRBV18, the J gene TRBJ1-1; TRBD1 matches at 8 bases. Germline CDR1 KGHSH, CDR2 LQKENI. With V trimmed by 5 bases and J by 8 bases, 4 bases remained unmatched. There are 12 residues in the CDR3. The CDR3 sequence: CASSSDRGEAFF. CDR3 coding DNA: TGTGCCAGCTCATCCGACAGGGGCGAAGCTTTCTTT.

This clone turned up a few times. CDR3 sequence (DNA): TGTGCCAGCAGCCAAGGGACAGAGAACACTGAAGCTTTCTTT. Its protein is CASSQGTENTEAFF. The chain links TRBV4-2 to TRBJ1-1; TRBD1 is a possible D gene (6 bases). Germline V lookup: CDR1 LGHNA, CDR2 YNFKEQ. The CDR3 spans 14 residues. V was clipped by 1 base and J by 1 base, with 7 bases between them.

This clone was detected only a few times. The chain combines TRBV25-1 with TRBJ1-2; D is ambiguous. From germline, CDR1 is MGHDK and CDR2 SYGVNS. V lost 5 bases and J 7 bases, leaving 17 bases between the germline ends. This CDR3 is 14 amino acids long. CDR3 bases: TGTGCCAGCAGTTCAATAGATCGGGATAGTGGCTACACCTTC. Encoded protein: CASSSIDRDSGYTF.

This sequence joins TRBV5-1 and TRBJ1-2; perhaps TRBD1 as D (5 bases). CDR1 and CDR2 (germline): SGHRS, YFSETQ. This CDR3 is 13 amino acids long. The V end was cut by 4 bases, the J end by 4 bases, with 11 bases between. CDR3 sequence: CASSTGAFYGYTF. The CDR3 DNA reads TGCGCCAGCAGCACCGGGGCCTTCTATGGCTACACCTTC.

The rearrangement uses TRBV19 and TRBJ1-1, with D possibly matching TRBD1 (6 bases). CDR3 length: 15 residues. The V end lost 0 bases, the J end lost 5 bases, and 13 bases lay between the germline ends. Germline CDR1 LNHDA, CDR2 SQIVND (reference sequence). CDR3 DNA sequence: TGTGCCAGTAGTATAGATCCCCAGGGGAGGACTGAAGCTTTCTTT. Protein sequence: CASSIDPQGRTEAFF.